These 2 T cell receptor beta chains were all obtained from the same sample, sequenced in a study of blood T cell repertoires in COVID-19. Sequencing was performed with immunoSEQ multiplex PCR; in TCRdb, only in-frame clones are kept and a portion is missing. The sample shows approximately 260,000 clones, 88% of them seen only once. Sequencing was performed on peripheral blood. Source of these receptors: a middle-aged woman who had recovered from COVID-19.

The rearrangement joins TRBV14 to TRBJ2-5; no definite D call. This CDR3 contains 15 residues. Germline CDR1 reads SGHDN; CDR2 reads FVKESK. With 4 bases removed from V and 3 bases from J, the gap between germline ends came to 15 bases. The CDR3 bases are TGTGCCAGCAGCCTCACTCCCGCCGTGAAAGAGACCCAGTACTTC. Its translation is CASSLTPAVKETQYF.

The V and J genes are TRBV3-1 (or the pseudogene TRBV3-2) and TRBJ1-4; 9 bases fit TRBD1. V lost 4 bases, J lost 8 bases, and 5 bases stayed unmatched. CDR3 length: 14 amino acids. The germline V gene has CDR1 LGHDT and CDR2 YNNKEL (reference sequence). CDR3 residues: CASSPGDRVEKLFF. CDR3 nucleotide sequence: TGTGCCAGCAGCCCTGGGGACAGGGTCGAAAAACTGTTTTTT.